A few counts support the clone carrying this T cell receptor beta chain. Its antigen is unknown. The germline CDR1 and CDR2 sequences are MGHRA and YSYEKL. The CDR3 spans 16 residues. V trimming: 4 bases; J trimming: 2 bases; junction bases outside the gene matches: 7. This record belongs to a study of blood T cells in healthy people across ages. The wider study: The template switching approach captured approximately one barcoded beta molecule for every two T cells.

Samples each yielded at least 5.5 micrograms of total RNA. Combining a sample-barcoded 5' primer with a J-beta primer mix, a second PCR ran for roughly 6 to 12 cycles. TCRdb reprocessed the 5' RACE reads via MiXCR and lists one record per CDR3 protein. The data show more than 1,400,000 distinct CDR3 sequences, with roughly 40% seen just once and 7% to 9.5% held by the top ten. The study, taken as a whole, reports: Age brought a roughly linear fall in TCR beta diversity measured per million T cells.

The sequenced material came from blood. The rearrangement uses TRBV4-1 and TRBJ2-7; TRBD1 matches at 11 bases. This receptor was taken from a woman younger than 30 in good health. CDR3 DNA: TGCGCCAGCAGCCCTATGGGGGGACAGGGGGCCTACGAGCAGTACTTC. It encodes CASSPMGGQGAYEQYF.